The clone carrying this TCR beta chain was observed a handful of times. Its antigen is still unknown. The sample is drawn from a study of T-cell reconstitution after alpha-beta-depleted transplantation in children. Findings of the study overall: Diversity and T-cell counts at one year after transplant derived mostly from new T cells.

Using unique molecular identifiers, the investigators prepared the TCRbeta library. A single record per CDR3 protein comes from TCRdb applying MiXCR to the PCR reads. The table has 700,000 to 850,000 distinct CDR3 sequences, 16% seen once. This specimen consisted of PBMCs, mostly from graft donor cells, obtained 360 days after TCRalphabeta/CD19-depleted stem cell transplant. This clonotype was sampled from a male patient younger than 18 who had a stem cell transplant for acute lymphoblastic leukemia, so the T cells may come from the graft donor.

CDR3 coding DNA: TGTGCCAGCAGTGAAACCTGGGACAGTTCCTACGAGCAGTACTTC. As protein: CASSETWDSSYEQYF. The J gene is TRBJ2-7, the V gene TRBV25-1; TRBD1 matches 7 bases. The CDR3 runs to 15 residues. V shed 2 bases, J shed 1 base, and the junction held 5 bases outside the gene matches. Per germline, CDR1 MGHDK and CDR2 SYGVNS.